Listed below are T cell receptor beta chains from one sample, sequenced in a study of identical twins. TCRdb re-derived calls from the 5' RACE reads in MiXCR, one entry per CDR3 protein. The table records about 720,000 distinct CDR3 sequences, less than 10% of them present only once. These data also featured in a second study, about yellow fever vaccine responses in identical twins.

Sequenced input: PBMCs. The receptors come from a woman between 18 and 29 years old in good health. Each CDR3 is given with its conserved first and last residue. D genes are given only for firm matches. Not every row has a clone size; where given, it reads once, few, many or a size class.

d_call | cdr3_length | j_call | clone_size | v_call | cdr3_aa | cdr3_nt
- | 13 | TRBJ2-1 | few | TRBV11-2 | CASSGGGSGEQFF | TGTGCCAGCAGCGGAGGAGGTAGCGGAGAGCAGTTCTTC
TRBD2 | 17 | TRBJ2-7 | many | TRBV7-2 | CASSLALLAGVTYEQYF | TGTGCCAGCAGCTTAGCGCTGTTAGCGGGAGTAACCTACGAGCAGTACTTC
TRBD2 | 19 | TRBJ2-3 | many | TRBV11-2 | CASSLMAGGRPSSTDTQYF | TGTGCCAGCAGTCTGATGGCGGGGGGGCGCCCCTCTAGCACAGATACGCAGTATTTT
TRBD1 | 18 | TRBJ2-7 | many | TRBV28 | CASSFVPTLQGAEYEQYF | TGTGCCAGCAGTTTTGTACCCACTTTACAGGGGGCAGAGTACGAGCAGTACTTC
- | 17 | TRBJ2-2 | - | TRBV4-1 | CASSQGDWAPNTGELFF | TGCGCCAGCAGCCAAGGTGATTGGGCCCCGAACACCGGGGAGCTGTTTTTT
- | 17 | TRBJ2-3 | - | TRBV4-1 | CASSQADIGGNEDTQYF | TGCGCCAGCAGCCAAGCCGATATTGGGGGAAATGAAGATACGCAGTATTTT
- | 13 | TRBJ2-5 | - | TRBV18 | CASSPPEQETQYF | TGTGCCAGCTCACCACCTGAGCAAGAGACCCAGTACTTC
- | 17 | TRBJ2-6 | once | TRBV12-3/TRBV12-4 | CTFSYPGPAGGANVLTF | TGTACCTTCAGTTACCCGGGACCGGCAGGTGGGGCCAACGTCCTGACTTTC
- | 16 | TRBJ2-3 | - | TRBV6-1 | CASRSSGGLRADTQYF | TGTGCCAGCAGATCTTCCGGAGGGCTAAGGGCAGATACGCAGTATTTT
TRBD2 | 15 | TRBJ2-3 | few | TRBV20-1 | CSAAGLAAGTDTQYF | TGCAGTGCGGCTGGACTAGCGGCGGGCACAGATACGCAGTATTTT
TRBD1 | 15 | TRBJ2-1 | - | TRBV6-1 | CASKSTGGAYNEQFF | TGTGCCAGCAAGTCCACAGGGGGCGCGTACAATGAGCAGTTCTTC
- | 18 | TRBJ2-7 | - | TRBV4-1 | CASSQDGMGGANNYEQYF | TGCGCCAGCAGCCAAGATGGTATGGGGGGAGCGAACAATTACGAGCAGTACTTC
TRBD1 | 13 | TRBJ2-7 | few | TRBV28 | CASTRQGSYEQYF | TGTGCCAGCACCAGACAGGGCTCCTACGAGCAGTACTTC
- | 13 | TRBJ2-3 | - | TRBV11-2 | CASSLVQVDTQYF | TGTGCCAGCAGCTTAGTACAGGTGGATACGCAGTATTTT
TRBD1 | 15 | TRBJ2-7 | few | TRBV5-1 | CASTPGTGISYEQYF | TGCGCCAGCACTCCCGGGACAGGAATCTCCTACGAGCAGTACTTC
TRBD1 | 14 | TRBJ1-2 | - | TRBV4-3 | CASSHQGVKGSYTF | TGCGCCAGCAGCCACCAGGGGGTGAAAGGGAGCTACACCTTC
- | 12 | TRBJ1-1 | - | TRBV20-1 | CSATRGGTEAFF | TGCAGTGCTACAAGGGGGGGCACTGAAGCTTTCTTT
TRBD1 | 18 | TRBJ2-7 | many | TRBV7-8 | CASSTRDSGRIFTYEQYF | TGTGCCAGCAGCACCAGGGACAGTGGCAGAATATTTACCTACGAGCAGTACTTC
- | 12 | TRBJ2-4 | many | TRBV2 | CASTGPKNIQYF | TGTGCCAGCACGGGACCCAAAAACATTCAGTACTTC
TRBD1 | 15 | TRBJ1-2 | few | TRBV18 | CASSTKPGQNYGYTF | TGTGCCAGCTCAACTAAACCGGGACAGAACTATGGCTACACCTTC
- | 15 | TRBJ2-1 | - | TRBV28 | CASSNRGRLYNEQFF | TGTGCCAGCAGCAACCGGGGCCGGCTATACAATGAGCAGTTCTTC
- | 14 | TRBJ2-7 | - | TRBV6-1 | CASSNSGPSYEQYF | TGTGCCAGCAGCAATTCGGGACCATCGTACGAGCAGTACTTC
- | 13 | TRBJ2-1 | few | TRBV20-1 | CSAKPGHQNEQFF | TGCAGTGCCAAACCGGGACACCAAAATGAGCAGTTCTTC
- | 11 | TRBJ2-4 | few | TRBV12-3/TRBV12-4 | CASSFLDIQYF | TGTGCCAGCAGTTTTCTAGACATTCAGTACTTC
- | 14 | TRBJ1-2 | few | TRBV6-4 | CASSDGGANYGYTF | TGTGCCAGCAGTGACGGGGGGGCTAACTATGGCTACACCTTC
- | 12 | TRBJ1-2 | few | TRBV28 | CASSPRLDGYTF | TGTGCCAGCAGTCCGCGACTGGATGGCTACACCTTC
- | 14 | TRBJ2-3 | many | TRBV7-9 | CASSLSASTDTQYF | TGTGCCAGCAGCTTATCGGCGAGCACAGATACGCAGTATTTT
TRBD2 | 14 | TRBJ2-1 | - | TRBV20-1 | CSALGLAAYNEQFF | TGCAGTGCTTTGGGACTAGCGGCCTACAATGAGCAGTTCTTC
TRBD1 | 17 | TRBJ2-1 | few | TRBV7-2 | CASSPTTGTGPYNEQFF | TGTGCCAGCAGCCCTACGACCGGGACAGGGCCCTACAATGAGCAGTTCTTC
- | 15 | TRBJ1-3 | - | TRBV5-1 | CASSLAGAMGNTIYF | TGCGCCAGCAGCTTGGCAGGGGCTATGGGAAACACCATATATTTT
TRBD1 | 16 | TRBJ2-2 | - | TRBV3-1 | CASSQNRGPDTGELFF | TGTGCCAGCAGCCAAAACAGGGGGCCTGACACCGGGGAGCTGTTTTTT